The text below deals with one T cell receptor beta chain. Its antigen is still unknown. There are no base qualities to consult, and no much larger clone falls within one base. This sample was included in a study of shared T cell receptors in the human thymus listed by TCRdb under 2021. In terms of the full investigation: The study examined how the human thymus generates shared, self-reactive T-cell receptor alpha chains.

CDR3 length: 19 amino acids, cysteine to phenylalanine. Of all the DNA, just the CDR3 is kept, 57 bases in frame from base 1. Per the germline V gene, SQVTM is the CDR1 and ANQGSEA is the CDR2. Trimming removed 1 base from V and 2 bases from J; the gene matches leave 10 bases unexplained. The method was the immunoSEQ multiplex PCR assay. TCRdb retrieved this table from immuneACCESS and kept in-frame rearrangements only. Not all clones are present; in checked studies, unresolved V genes account for under half, and no reason is known for the remainder. The sample has roughly 560,000 clones on record, about 80% of them singletons. The ten top clones hold roughly 0.013% of the sample. These data also featured in a second study, about human thymus T cells. As the second paper documents: Immunologically healthy infants undergoing open corrective cardiac surgery for congenital heart defects in Finland were used as donors. Thymus tissue was collected as surgical resects that were removed during corrective cardiac surgery. V and J gene segment usage appeared biased in both thymic and peripheral blood repertoires. The related research found that thymic TCR repertoires overlapped highly between unrelated individuals. The study used under ten infant thymus samples plus four related peripheral blood samples to characterize TCR alpha and beta repertoires. Donor ages ranging from about 7 to 244 days were recorded, and a handful of male and a couple of female infants were included in the cohort. Thymocytes were released mechanically from tissue and stored at -70 °C as pellets of about 9-32 million cells. Genomic DNA was extracted from frozen cell pellets with a QIAsymphony instrument. The immunoSEQ multiplex PCR assay was used to amplify the TCRB and TCRAD loci from a standardized quantity of quality-controlled genomic DNA. Amplicons spanned the V(D)J region at a length sufficient to cover the CDR3 and identify V and J genes. Through the commercial immunoSEQ service, the amplicons were sequenced on an Illumina platform. Primer bias and sequencing errors were corrected as previously described, and TCRAD and TCRB definitions were based on the IMGT database. The repertoires were analysed using immunoSEQ Analyzer 3.0 and VDJTools for basic statistics, V/J segment usage, diversity estimates, rarefaction and pairwise overlap. Diversity was estimated using the Chao1, ChaoE, Efron-Thisted, Shannon and inverse Simpson indices, and was also estimated on datasets down-sampled to the size of the smallest sample. Repertoire overlap was determined by strict matching of CDR3 nucleotide sequence, V gene and J gene, and Jaccard-based multidimensional scaling clustering was applied. On average, approximately 860,000 unique TCRB clonotypes were obtained from thymus samples, compared with about 84,000 from blood samples.

The receptor comes from a boy under three years old with a congenital heart defect. Donor details come from another sample of the same person, matched by shared clones. Sequencing was carried out using thymocytes. Recombination linked TRBV29-1 to TRBJ2-1; TRBD2 matches 14 bases in the middle. The CDR3 corresponds to CSVEGDRLAGGFPYNEQFF. The nucleotide sequence is TGCAGCGTTGAAGGGGACAGACTAGCGGGAGGGTTCCCCTACAATGAGCAGTTCTTC.